This T cell receptor beta chain was recorded in a study of blood T cell repertoires in COVID-19. Study details: The United States, Italy and Spain supplied acute and convalescent COVID-19 samples. Nucleic acid was either cDNA or gDNA, and it came from T cells, B-cell-depleted T cells, or PBMCs.

Trimming removed 0 bases from V and 6 bases from J, with 11 bases in between. The germline V gene encodes CDR1 KGHDR and CDR2 SFDVKD. This CDR3 has 15 amino acids. In the original workflow: Estimates of nucleated cell counts were drawn from the amplification of reference gene primers. Data came from immunoSEQ multiplex PCR; TCRdb stores just in-frame clones and leaves some out. V and J calls and clone size are as listed in that table; D and trimming were resolved from the DNA. The repertoire holds roughly 120,000 clones, around 89% seen once, with approximately 3.3% in the top ten. Sequencing was done on a sample of peripheral blood. The source is a woman aged 50 to 65 with acute or convalescent COVID-19. The genes are TRBV24-1 and TRBJ2-1, with D maybe TRBD2 (5 bases). CDR3 protein: CATSDLYLAGNEQFF. The CDR3 coding sequence is TGTGCCACCAGTGATTTGTATCTAGCCGGCAATGAGCAGTTCTTC.